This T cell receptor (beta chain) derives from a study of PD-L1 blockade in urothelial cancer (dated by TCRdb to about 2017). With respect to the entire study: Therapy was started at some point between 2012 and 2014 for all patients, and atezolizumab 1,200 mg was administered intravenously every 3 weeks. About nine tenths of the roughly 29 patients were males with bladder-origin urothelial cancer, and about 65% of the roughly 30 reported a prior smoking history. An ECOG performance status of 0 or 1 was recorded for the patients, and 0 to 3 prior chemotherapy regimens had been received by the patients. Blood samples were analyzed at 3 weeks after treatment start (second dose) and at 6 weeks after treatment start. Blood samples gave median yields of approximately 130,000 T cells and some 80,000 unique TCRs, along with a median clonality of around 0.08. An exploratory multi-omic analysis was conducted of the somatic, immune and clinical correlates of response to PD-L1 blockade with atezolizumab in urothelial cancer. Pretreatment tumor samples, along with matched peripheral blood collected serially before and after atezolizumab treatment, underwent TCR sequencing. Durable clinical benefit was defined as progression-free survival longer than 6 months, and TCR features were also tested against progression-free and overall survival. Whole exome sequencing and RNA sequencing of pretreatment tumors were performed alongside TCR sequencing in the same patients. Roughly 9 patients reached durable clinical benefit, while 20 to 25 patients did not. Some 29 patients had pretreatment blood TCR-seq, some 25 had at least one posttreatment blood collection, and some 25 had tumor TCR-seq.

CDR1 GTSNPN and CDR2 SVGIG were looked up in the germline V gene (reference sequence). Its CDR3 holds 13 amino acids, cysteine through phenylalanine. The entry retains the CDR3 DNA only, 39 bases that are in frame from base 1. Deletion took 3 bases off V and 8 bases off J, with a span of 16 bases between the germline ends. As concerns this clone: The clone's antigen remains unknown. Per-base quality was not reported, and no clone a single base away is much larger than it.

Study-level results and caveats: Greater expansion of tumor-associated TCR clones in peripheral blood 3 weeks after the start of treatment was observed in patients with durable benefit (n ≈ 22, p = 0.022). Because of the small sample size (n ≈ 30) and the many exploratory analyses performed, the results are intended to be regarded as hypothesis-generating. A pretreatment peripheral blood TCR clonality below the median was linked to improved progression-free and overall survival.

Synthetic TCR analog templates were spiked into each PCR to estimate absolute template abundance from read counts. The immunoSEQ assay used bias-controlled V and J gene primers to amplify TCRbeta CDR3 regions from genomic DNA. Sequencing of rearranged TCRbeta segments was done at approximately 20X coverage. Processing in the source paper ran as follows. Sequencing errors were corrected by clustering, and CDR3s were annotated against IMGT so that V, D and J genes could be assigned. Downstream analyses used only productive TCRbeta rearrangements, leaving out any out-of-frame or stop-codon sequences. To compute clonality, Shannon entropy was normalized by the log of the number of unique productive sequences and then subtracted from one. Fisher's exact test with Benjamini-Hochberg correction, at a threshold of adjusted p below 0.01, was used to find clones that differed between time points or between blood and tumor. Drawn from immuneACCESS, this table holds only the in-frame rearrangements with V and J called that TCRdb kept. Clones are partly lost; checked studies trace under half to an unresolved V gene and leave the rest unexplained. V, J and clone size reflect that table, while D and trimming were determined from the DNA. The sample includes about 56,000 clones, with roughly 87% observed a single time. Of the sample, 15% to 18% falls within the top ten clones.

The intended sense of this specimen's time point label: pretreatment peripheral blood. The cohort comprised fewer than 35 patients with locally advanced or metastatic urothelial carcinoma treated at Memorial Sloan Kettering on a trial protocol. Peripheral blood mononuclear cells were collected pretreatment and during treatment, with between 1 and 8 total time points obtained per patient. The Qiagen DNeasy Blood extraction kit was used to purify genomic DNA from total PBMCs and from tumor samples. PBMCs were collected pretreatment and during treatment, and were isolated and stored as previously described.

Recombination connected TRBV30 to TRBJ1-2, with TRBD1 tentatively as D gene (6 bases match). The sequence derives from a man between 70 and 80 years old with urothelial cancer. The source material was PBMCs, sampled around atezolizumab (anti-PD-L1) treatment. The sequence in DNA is TGTGCCTGGAGGCCCACAGGGTCCTTCGGCTACACCTTC. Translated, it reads CAWRPTGSFGYTF.